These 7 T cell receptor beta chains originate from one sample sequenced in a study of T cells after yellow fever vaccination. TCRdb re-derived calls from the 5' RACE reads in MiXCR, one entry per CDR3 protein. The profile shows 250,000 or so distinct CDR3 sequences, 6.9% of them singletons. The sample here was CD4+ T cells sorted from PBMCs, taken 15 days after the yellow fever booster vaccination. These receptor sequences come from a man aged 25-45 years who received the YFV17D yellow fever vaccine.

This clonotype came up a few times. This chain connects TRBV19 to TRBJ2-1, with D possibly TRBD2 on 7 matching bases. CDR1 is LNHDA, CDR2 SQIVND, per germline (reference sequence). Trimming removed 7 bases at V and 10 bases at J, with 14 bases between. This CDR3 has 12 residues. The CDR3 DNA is TGTGCCAGTACTAGGCCGGGGGGCGAGCAGTTCTTC. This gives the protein CASTRPGGEQFF.

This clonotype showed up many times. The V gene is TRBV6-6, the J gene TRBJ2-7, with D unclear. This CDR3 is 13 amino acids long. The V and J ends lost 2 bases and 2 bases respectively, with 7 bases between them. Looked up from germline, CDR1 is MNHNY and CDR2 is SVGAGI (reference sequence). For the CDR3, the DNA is TGTGCCAGCAGTTACAACGGCCCCTACGAGCAGTACTTC. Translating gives CASSYNGPYEQYF.

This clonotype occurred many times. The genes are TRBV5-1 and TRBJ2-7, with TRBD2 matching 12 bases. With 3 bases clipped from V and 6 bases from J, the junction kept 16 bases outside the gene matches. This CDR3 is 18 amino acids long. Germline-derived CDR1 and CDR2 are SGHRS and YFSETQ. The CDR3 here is CASSYRLAGDRIFVEQYF. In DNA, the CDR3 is TGCGCCAGCAGCTACCGACTAGCGGGAGACCGTATTTTCGTCGAGCAGTACTTC.

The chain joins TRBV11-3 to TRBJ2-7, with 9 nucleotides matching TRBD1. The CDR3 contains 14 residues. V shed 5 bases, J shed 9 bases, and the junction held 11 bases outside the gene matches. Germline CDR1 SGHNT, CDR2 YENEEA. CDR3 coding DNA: TGTGCCAGCAGCCGTTCGGGGACAGGGCCGAGGCAGTACTTC. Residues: CASSRSGTGPRQYF.

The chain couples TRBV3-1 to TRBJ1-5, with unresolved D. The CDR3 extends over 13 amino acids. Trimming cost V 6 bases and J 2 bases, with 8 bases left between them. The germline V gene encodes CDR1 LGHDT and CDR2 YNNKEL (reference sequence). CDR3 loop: CASSWTRNQPQHF. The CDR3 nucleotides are TGTGCCAGCAGTTGGACTCGCAATCAGCCCCAGCATTTT.

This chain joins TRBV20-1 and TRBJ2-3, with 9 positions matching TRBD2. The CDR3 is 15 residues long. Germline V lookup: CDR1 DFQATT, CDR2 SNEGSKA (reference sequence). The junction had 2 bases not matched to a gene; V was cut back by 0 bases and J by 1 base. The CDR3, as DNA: TGCAGTGCTAGAGATGTAGCGGGGGGCACAGATACGCAGTATTTT. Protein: CSARDVAGGTDTQYF.

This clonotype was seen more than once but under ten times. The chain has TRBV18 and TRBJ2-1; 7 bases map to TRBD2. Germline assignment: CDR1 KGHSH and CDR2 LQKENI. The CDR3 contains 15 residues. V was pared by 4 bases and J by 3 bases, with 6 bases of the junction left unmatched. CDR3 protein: CASSLSLADYNEQFF. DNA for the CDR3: TGTGCCAGCTCACTTTCTCTAGCGGACTACAATGAGCAGTTCTTC.